This is a list of T cell receptor beta chains from one sample in a study of cytomegalovirus exposure and HLA in healthy donors. Assay: immunoSEQ multiplex PCR; the TCRdb copy retains only in-frame clones and omits some. The table lists 150,000 to 160,000 clones, approximately 80% of them singletons. Sequenced: PBMCs. The source of these receptors is a man between 25 and 39 years old in good health and CMV-seropositive. Both conserved end residues are part of each CDR3. D genes are given only for firm matches. Size tells how often a clone was seen (once, few, many) or the class of an expanded clone, and some rows leave it out.

j_call clone_size v_call d_call cdr3_aa cdr3_nt
TRBJ1-1 NA TRBV7-9 TRBD1 CASSLRDRVTEAFF TGTGCCAGCAGCTTACGGGACAGGGTCACTGAAGCTTTCTTT
TRBJ2-2 once TRBV7-8 TRBD1 CASNTGQGSTGELFF TGTGCCAGCAACACCGGACAGGGGAGCACCGGGGAGCTGTTTTTT
TRBJ1-4 few TRBV6-5 NA CATRNQGGEKLFF TGTGCCACACGTAACCAGGGAGGTGAAAAACTGTTTTTT
TRBJ2-1 NA TRBV5-1 TRBD2 CASSPWTSGDNEQFF TGCGCCAGCAGCCCATGGACTAGCGGCGACAATGAGCAGTTCTTC
TRBJ2-7 NA TRBV7-9 TRBD2 CASSLLSGSGGDEQYF TGTGCCAGCAGCCTTCTTAGCGGGAGCGGTGGCGACGAGCAGTACTTC
TRBJ1-2 NA TRBV6-1 TRBD1 CASRLDRGGCGYTF TGTGCCAGCAGATTAGACAGGGGAGGATGTGGCTACACCTTC
TRBJ1-5 NA TRBV15 TRBD1 CATSRDLGQGAQPQHF TGTGCCACCAGCAGAGATCTGGGACAGGGGGCTCAGCCCCAGCATTTT
TRBJ1-5 NA TRBV4-1 TRBD1 CASSQDSRGVQPQHF TGCGCCAGCAGCCAAGATTCCAGGGGGGTACAGCCCCAGCATTTT
TRBJ2-5 NA TRBV28 TRBD2 CASSLGGQETQYF TGTGCCAGCAGTTTGGGAGGGCAAGAGACCCAGTACTTC
TRBJ1-1 NA TRBV9 NA CASSVGTDTEAFF TGTGCCAGCAGCGTAGGAACGGACACTGAAGCTTTCTTT
TRBJ2-7 NA TRBV28 TRBD1 CASTPGQTTYEQYF TGTGCCAGCACACCGGGACAGACTACCTACGAGCAGTACTTC
TRBJ2-1 NA TRBV6-5 NA CATTRSGDNEQFF TGTGCCACGACGCGGTCAGGGGACAATGAGCAGTTCTTC
TRBJ1-5 NA TRBV7-9 NA CASSLGQKNQPQHF TGTGCCAGCAGCTTAGGACAAAAAAATCAGCCCCAGCATTTT
TRBJ1-3 NA TRBV4-2 TRBD1 CASSQTDRAYTIYF TGTGCCAGCAGCCAAACTGACAGGGCGTACACCATATATTTT
TRBJ2-7 NA TRBV2 NA CASNPDGGYEQYF TGTGCCAGCAATCCTGACGGAGGGTACGAGCAGTACTTC
TRBJ2-5 NA TRBV10-3 TRBD2 CAISDRREYGETQYF TGTGCCATCAGTGATCGGCGGGAGTATGGAGAGACCCAGTACTTC
TRBJ1-2 few TRBV5-6 TRBD1 CASSSRQGFGYTF TGTGCCAGCAGCTCCCGACAGGGGTTCGGCTACACCTTC
TRBJ2-7 once TRBV2 NA CASSEDRSYEQYF TGTGCCAGCAGTGAAGACAGGTCCTACGAGCAGTACTTC
TRBJ2-7 NA TRBV19 NA CASSIGAYGSHYEQYF TGTGCCAGTAGTATAGGAGCTTACGGGAGTCACTACGAGCAGTACTTC
TRBJ1-1 NA TRBV6-5 NA CASSYKGMDTEAFF TGTGCCAGCAGTTACAAGGGGATGGACACTGAAGCTTTCTTT
TRBJ2-2 few TRBV18 NA CASSPMQGNTGELFF TGTGCCAGCTCACCAATGCAGGGGAACACCGGGGAGCTGTTTTTT
TRBJ1-1 once TRBV7-2 NA CASSLGRNTEAFF TGTGCCAGCAGCTTAGGCAGGAACACTGAAGCTTTCTTT
TRBJ1-5 NA TRBV5-5 NA CASSGNSNQPQHF TGTGCCAGCAGCGGCAATAGCAATCAGCCCCAGCATTTT
TRBJ2-7 NA TRBV7-8 NA CASSPLAGSYEQYF TGTGCCAGCTCCCCACTCGCGGGGTCCTACGAGCAGTACTTC
TRBJ1-5 few TRBV6-6 NA CASSYSQEGQPQHF TGTGCCAGCAGTTACTCGCAGGAGGGTCAGCCCCAGCATTTT
TRBJ1-6 NA TRBV27 NA CASTGLNNSPLHF TGTGCCAGCACAGGGTTAAATAATTCACCCCTCCACTTT
TRBJ2-3 NA TRBV19 TRBD1 CASSRQGVDSTDTQYF TGTGCCAGTAGCAGACAGGGGGTAGATAGCACAGATACGCAGTATTTT
TRBJ1-5 NA TRBV7-8 NA CASSGAAGRGSTGYSNQPQHF TGTGCCAGCAGCGGGGCAGCGGGAAGGGGTTCAACGGGCTATAGCAATCAGCCCCAGCATTTT
TRBJ1-2 few TRBV19 NA CASSMETFYGYTF TGTGCCAGTAGTATGGAGACCTTCTATGGCTACACCTTC
TRBJ1-2 NA TRBV15 TRBD1 CATSRTGGDYGYTF TGTGCCACCAGTCGAACAGGGGGCGACTATGGCTACACCTTC
TRBJ2-7 NA TRBV2 NA CASSEAGAGDYEQYF TGTGCCAGCAGTGAAGCAGGAGCAGGGGACTACGAGCAGTACTTC
TRBJ1-1 medium-sized TRBV11-2 NA CASSFGQLNTEAFF TGTGCCAGCAGCTTTGGACAGCTGAACACTGAAGCTTTCTTT
TRBJ1-4 few TRBV6-5 NA CASSYSTGEKLFF TGTGCCAGCAGTTACTCGACAGGAGAAAAACTGTTTTTT
TRBJ2-7 NA TRBV10-1 TRBD1 CASSAGTGGHEQYF TGCGCCAGCAGTGCCGGGACAGGGGGCCACGAGCAGTACTTC
TRBJ2-1 NA TRBV28 TRBD2 CASSPGGRTYNEQFF TGTGCCAGCAGTCCAGGCGGGAGAACCTACAATGAGCAGTTCTTC
TRBJ1-1 few TRBV7-2 NA CASSLALDFVNTEAFF TGTGCCAGCAGCTTAGCGCTCGACTTCGTTAACACTGAAGCTTTCTTT
TRBJ2-3 NA TRBV14 NA CASSRDTFPTDTQYF TGTGCCAGCAGCCGCGACACCTTCCCCACAGATACGCAGTATTTT
TRBJ2-1 NA TRBV2 TRBD2 CASSEAGLAGTSSYNEQFF TGTGCCAGCAGTGAAGCGGGACTAGCGGGGACTAGCTCCTACAATGAGCAGTTCTTC
TRBJ2-7 NA TRBV28 TRBD1 CASSLVRQGAYEQYF TGTGCCAGCAGTTTAGTAAGACAGGGGGCCTACGAGCAGTACTTC
TRBJ2-1 NA TRBV5-1 NA CASSIQQGQHNEQFF TGCGCCAGCAGCATCCAACAAGGACAGCACAATGAGCAGTTCTTC
TRBJ2-1 NA TRBV6-4 NA CASSDSAGLYNEQFF TGTGCCAGCAGTGACTCTGCAGGGCTCTACAATGAGCAGTTCTTC
TRBJ1-3 NA TRBV15 NA CATSRDLRSGKSGNTIYF TGTGCCACCAGCAGAGATCTAAGATCGGGGAAGTCTGGAAACACCATATATTTT
TRBJ1-2 NA TRBV6-6 NA CASSTGTTLYGYTF TGTGCCAGCAGCACCGGGACTACCCTCTATGGCTACACCTTC
TRBJ2-5 NA TRBV4-1 TRBD1 CASSQSGTGEETQYF TGCGCCAGCAGCCAATCCGGGACAGGGGAAGAGACCCAGTACTTC
TRBJ2-3 NA TRBV11-1 TRBD2 CASSLNGGAGDLDTQYF TGTGCCAGCAGCCTTAACGGGGGGGCGGGAGACTTGGATACGCAGTATTTT
TRBJ2-2 NA TRBV11-3 TRBD2 CASSTSSGSATGELFF TGTGCCAGCAGCACTTCTAGCGGGAGTGCCACCGGGGAGCTCTTTTTT
TRBJ1-1 NA TRBV7-3 TRBD1 CASSPRGQGGTEAFF TGTGCCAGCAGCCCAAGGGGGCAGGGTGGCACTGAAGCTTTCTTT
TRBJ2-1 once TRBV9 TRBD1 CASSARQGIYNEQFF TGTGCCAGCAGCGCCCGACAGGGGATATACAATGAGCAGTTCTTC
TRBJ2-1 NA TRBV7-9 TRBD2 CASSLVSGTTYNEQFF TGTGCCAGCAGCTTAGTTAGCGGGACGACTTACAATGAGCAGTTCTTC